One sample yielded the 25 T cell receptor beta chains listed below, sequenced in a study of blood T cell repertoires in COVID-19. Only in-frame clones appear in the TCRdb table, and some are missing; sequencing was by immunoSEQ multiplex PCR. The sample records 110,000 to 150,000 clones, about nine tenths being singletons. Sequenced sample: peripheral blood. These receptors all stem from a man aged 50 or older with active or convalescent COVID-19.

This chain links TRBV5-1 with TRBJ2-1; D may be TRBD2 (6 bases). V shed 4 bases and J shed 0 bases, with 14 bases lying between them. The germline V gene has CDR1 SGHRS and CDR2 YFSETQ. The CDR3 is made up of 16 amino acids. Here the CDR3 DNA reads TGCGCCAGCAGCGGGGGACTTGTAAGCTCCTACAATGAGCAGTTCTTC. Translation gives CASSGGLVSSYNEQFF.

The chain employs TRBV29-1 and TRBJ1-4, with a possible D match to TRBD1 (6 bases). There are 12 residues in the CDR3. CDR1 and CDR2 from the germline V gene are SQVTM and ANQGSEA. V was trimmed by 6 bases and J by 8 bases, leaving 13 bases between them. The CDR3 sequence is CSVETGGEKLFF. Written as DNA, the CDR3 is TGCAGCGTCGAGACAGGTGGGGAAAAACTGTTTTTT.

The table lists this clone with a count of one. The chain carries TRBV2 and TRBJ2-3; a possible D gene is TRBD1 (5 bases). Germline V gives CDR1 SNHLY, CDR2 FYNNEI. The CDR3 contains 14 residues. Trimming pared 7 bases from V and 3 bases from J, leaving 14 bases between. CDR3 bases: TGTGCCAGCACCCCTGGGGCGTTAACAGATACGCAGTATTTT. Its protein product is CASTPGALTDTQYF.

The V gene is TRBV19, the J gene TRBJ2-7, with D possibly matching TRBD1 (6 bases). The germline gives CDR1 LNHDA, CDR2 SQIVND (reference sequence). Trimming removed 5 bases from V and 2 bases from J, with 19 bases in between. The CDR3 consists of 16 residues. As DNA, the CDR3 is TGTGCCAGTAGTGAAACCGGGACACAACCCACCTACGAGCAGTACTTC. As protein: CASSETGTQPTYEQYF.

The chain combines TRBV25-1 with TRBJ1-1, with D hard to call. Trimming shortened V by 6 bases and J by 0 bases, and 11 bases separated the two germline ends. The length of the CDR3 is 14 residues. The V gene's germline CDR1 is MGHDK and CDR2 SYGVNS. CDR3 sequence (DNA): TGTGCCAGCAGAGAGGCGGGAATGAACACTGAAGCTTTCTTT. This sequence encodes CASREAGMNTEAFF.

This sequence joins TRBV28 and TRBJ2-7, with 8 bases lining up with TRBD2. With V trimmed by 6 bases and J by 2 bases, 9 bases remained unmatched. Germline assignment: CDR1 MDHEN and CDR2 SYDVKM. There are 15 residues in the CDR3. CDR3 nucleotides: TGTGCCAGCAGCCCCGGACTAGCTCTACCCTACGAGCAGTACTTC. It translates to CASSPGLALPYEQYF.

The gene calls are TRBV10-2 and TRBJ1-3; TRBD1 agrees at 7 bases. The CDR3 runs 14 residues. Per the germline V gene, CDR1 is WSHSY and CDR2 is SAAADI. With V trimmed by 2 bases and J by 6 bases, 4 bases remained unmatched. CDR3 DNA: TGCGCCAGCAGTGAGAAGGGGACAGTAAACACCATATATTTT. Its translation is CASSEKGTVNTIYF.

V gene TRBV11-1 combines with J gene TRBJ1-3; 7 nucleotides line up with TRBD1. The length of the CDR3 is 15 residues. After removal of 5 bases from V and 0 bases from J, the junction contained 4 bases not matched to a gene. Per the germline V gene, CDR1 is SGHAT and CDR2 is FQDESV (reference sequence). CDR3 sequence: CASSRTGDSGNTIYF. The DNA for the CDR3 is TGTGCCAGCAGCCGAACAGGGGACTCTGGAAACACCATATATTTT.

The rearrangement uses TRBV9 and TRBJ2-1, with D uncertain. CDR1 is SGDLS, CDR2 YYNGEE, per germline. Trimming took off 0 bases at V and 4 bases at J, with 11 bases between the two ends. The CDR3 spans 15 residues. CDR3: CASSVDSSVYNEQFF. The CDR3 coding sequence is TGTGCCAGCAGCGTAGATAGCTCGGTATACAATGAGCAGTTCTTC.

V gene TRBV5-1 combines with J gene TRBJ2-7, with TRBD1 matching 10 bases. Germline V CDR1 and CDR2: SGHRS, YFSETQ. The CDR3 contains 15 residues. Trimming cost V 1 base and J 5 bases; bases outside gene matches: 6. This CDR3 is CASSLSPGTGDEQYF. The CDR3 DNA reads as TGCGCCAGCAGCTTGAGCCCCGGGACAGGGGACGAGCAGTACTTC.

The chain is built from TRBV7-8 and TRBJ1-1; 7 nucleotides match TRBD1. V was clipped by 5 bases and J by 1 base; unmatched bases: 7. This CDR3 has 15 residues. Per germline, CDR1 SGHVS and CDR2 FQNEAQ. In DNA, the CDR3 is TGTGCCAGCAGCGCCCGACAGGGTGGGAACACTGAAGCTTTCTTT. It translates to CASSARQGGNTEAFF. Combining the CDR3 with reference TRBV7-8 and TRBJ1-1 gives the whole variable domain GAGVSQSPRYKVAKRGQDVALRCDPISGHVSLFWYQQALGQGPEFLTYFQNEAQLDKSGLPSDRFFAERPEGSVSTLKIQRTQQEDSAVYLCASSARQGGNTEAFFGQGTRLTVV.

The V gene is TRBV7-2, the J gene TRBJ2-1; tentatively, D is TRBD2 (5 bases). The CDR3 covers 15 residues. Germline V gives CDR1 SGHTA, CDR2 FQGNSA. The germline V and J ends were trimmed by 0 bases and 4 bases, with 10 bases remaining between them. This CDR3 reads CASSLARDFYNEQFF. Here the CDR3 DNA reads TGTGCCAGCAGCTTAGCCCGGGATTTTTACAATGAGCAGTTCTTC.

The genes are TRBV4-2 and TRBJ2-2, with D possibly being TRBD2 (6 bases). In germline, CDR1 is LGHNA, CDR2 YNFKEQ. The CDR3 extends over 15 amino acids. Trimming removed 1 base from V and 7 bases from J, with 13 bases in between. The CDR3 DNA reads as TGTGCCAGCAGCCAAGGAAGCGGGCACGGCGGGGAGCTGTTTTTT. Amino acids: CASSQGSGHGGELFF.

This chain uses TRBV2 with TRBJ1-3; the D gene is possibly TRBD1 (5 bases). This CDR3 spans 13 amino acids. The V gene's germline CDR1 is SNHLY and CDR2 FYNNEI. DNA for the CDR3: TGTGCTCGGAGGGGCCCATCTGGAAACACCATATATTTT. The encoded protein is CARRGPSGNTIYF.

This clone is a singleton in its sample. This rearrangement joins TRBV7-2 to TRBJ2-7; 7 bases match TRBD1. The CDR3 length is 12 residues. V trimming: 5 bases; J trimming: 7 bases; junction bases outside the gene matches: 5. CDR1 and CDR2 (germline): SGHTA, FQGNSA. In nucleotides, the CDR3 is TGTGCCAGCAGCAAGACAGGGTGGGAGCAGTACTTC. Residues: CASSKTGWEQYF.

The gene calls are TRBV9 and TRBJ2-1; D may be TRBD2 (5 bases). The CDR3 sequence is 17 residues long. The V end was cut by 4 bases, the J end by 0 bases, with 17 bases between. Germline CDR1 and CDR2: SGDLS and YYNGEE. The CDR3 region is CASSPTQRRHSYNEQFF. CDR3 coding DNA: TGTGCCAGCAGCCCTACACAGAGGAGGCACTCCTACAATGAGCAGTTCTTC.

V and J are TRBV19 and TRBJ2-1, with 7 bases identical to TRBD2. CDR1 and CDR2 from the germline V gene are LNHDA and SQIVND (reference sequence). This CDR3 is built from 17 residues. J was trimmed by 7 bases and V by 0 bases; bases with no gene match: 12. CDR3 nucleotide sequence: TGTGCCAGTAGTATAGATCCAAACGAAGGGGAGGGTAATGAGCAGTTCTTC. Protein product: CASSIDPNEGEGNEQFF.

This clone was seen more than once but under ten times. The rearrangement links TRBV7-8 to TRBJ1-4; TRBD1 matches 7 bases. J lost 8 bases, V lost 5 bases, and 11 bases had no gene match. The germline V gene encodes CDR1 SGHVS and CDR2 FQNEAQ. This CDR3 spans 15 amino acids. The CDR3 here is CASSPRGQRGEKLFF. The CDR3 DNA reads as TGTGCCAGCAGCCCTAGGGGACAGCGCGGCGAAAAACTGTTTTTT.

The CDR3 coding sequence is TGTGCCAGCAGCCATAGACAGGGATCTTATGGCTACACCTTC. This sequence encodes CASSHRQGSYGYTF. V is TRBV13 and J is TRBJ1-2; 7 nucleotides line up with TRBD1. The CDR3 runs to 14 residues. The germline gives CDR1 PRHDT, CDR2 FYEKMQ (reference sequence). V shed 5 bases, J shed 5 bases, and the junction held 8 bases outside the gene matches.

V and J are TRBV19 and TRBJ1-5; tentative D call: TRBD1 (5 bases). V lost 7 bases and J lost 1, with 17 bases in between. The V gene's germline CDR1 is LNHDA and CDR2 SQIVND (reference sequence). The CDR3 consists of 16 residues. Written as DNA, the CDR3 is TGTGCCAGTACCCACCGGGGGGGAGAGAGCAATCAGCCCCAGCATTTT. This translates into CASTHRGGESNQPQHF.

The chain's CDR3 is CASSPRVSSYNEQFF. The DNA for the CDR3 is TGCGCCAGCAGCCCTCGAGTTTCATCCTACAATGAGCAGTTCTTC. The J gene is TRBJ2-1, the V gene TRBV5-1; D not certain. Germline CDR1 is SGHRS and CDR2 is YFSETQ. V lost 4 bases to trimming and J lost 1 base, with 12 bases between them. The CDR3 extends over 15 amino acids.

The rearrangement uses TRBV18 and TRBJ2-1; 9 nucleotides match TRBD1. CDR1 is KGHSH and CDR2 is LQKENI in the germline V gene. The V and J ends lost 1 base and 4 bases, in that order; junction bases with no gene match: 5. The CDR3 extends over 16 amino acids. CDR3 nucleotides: TGTGCCAGCTCACCACGAGGGGACAGGGCGTACAATGAGCAGTTCTTC. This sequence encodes CASSPRGDRAYNEQFF.

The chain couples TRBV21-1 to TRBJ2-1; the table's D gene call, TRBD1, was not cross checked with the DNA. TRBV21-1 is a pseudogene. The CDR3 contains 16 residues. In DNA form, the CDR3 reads TGTGCCAGCAACCCCCCGGGACAGGGACTAGTCAATGAGCAGTTCTTC. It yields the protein CASNPPGQGLVNEQFF.

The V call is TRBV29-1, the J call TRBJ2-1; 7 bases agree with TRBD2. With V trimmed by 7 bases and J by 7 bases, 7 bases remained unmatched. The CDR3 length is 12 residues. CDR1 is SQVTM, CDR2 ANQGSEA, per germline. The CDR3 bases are TGCAGCGCCGAGCGGGGAGGAAATGAGCAGTTCTTC. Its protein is CSAERGGNEQFF.

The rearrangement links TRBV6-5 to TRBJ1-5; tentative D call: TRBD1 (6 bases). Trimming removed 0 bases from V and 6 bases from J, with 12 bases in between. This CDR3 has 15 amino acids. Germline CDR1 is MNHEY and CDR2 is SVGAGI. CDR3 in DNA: TGTGCCAGCAGTTACTCCTACAGGGCCCGTCAGCCCCAGCATTTT. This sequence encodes CASSYSYRARQPQHF.